A few counts support the clone carrying this TCR beta chain. Antigen unknown. The sample belongs to a study of beta chain features in type 1 diabetes. Study background: All of the samples together had roughly 110 million sorted cells examined. Points from the study as a whole: In every one of the four CD4+ subsets, TCRB CDR3s were moderately but significantly shorter in Type 1 diabetes patients. Insertions at VDJ junctions were less frequent in type 1 diabetes patients. These patients also deleted more nucleotides at the same junctions.

CD4+ naive, central memory, regulatory and stem cell-like memory cells were sorted via CD45RO/CCR7/CD25/CD127/CD95/CD27. Since all of the isolated RNA was reverse transcribed, expressed TCRB transcripts were what got sequenced. Clones were sequenced by immunoSEQ multiplex PCR, and TCRdb holds only the in-frame ones, with some missing. The sample lists 300,000 or so clones, around 7.6% seen once, with under 0.5% in the top ten. Germline CDR1 is MDHEN and CDR2 is SYDVKM. The V segment lost 6 bases and the J segment 5 bases; nucleotides outside the gene matches: 7. The CDR3 loop spans 14 amino acids. The chain uses TRBV28 and TRBJ2-7, with 10 bases that match TRBD2. This receptor was obtained from a young woman in good health. Source material: central memory CD4+ T cells from blood. The CDR3 spells CASRKAGGGNEQYF. As DNA, the CDR3 is TGTGCCAGCAGAAAAGCGGGAGGGGGCAACGAGCAGTACTTC.